The T cell receptor beta chain under discussion was sequenced for a study of T cells after yellow fever vaccination. Study-level findings and limits: A faster peak, day 5 versus 15, was reached by the weaker secondary response. Clones from primary vaccination mostly reappeared after the booster (96% CD4, approximately 86% CD8). Researchers cautioned that FACS-sorted repertoires could harbor abundant clonotypes contaminating from the bulk population.

5'RACE template switching generated TCR cDNA, adding a universal primer site and UMIs. TCRdb analysed the 5' RACE reads with MiXCR anew, one entry per CDR3 protein. Seen here are 500,000 to 650,000 distinct CDR3 sequences, roughly 14% observed once, and the top ten hold around 15%. On this clonotype: The antigen remains undetermined.

The CDR3 spans 14 residues. CDR1 SGHTA and CDR2 FQGNSA come from the germline V gene. The V and J ends lost 5 bases and 6 bases, in that order; junction bases with no gene match: 7. The sequenced sample was PBMCs, obtained on the day of the yellow fever booster vaccination. This TCR was recovered from a man aged 25-45 years who received the YFV17D yellow fever vaccine. This chain links TRBV7-2 with TRBJ2-7; 10 bases agree with TRBD1. CDR3 sequence (DNA): TGTGCCAGCAGCCTCTCCGGGACAGGGGCCGAGCAGTACTTC. It specifies CASSLSGTGAEQYF.